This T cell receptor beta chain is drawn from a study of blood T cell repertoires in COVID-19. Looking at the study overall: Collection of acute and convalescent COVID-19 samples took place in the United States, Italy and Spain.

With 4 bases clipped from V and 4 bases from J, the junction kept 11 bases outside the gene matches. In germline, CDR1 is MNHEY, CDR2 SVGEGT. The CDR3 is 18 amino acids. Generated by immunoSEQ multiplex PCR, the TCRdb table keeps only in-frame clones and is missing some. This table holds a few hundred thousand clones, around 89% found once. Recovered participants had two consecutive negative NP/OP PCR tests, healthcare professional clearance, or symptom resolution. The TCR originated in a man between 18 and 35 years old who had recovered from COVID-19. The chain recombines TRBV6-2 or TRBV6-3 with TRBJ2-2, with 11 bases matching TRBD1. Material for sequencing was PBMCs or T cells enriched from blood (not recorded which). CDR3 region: CASSSGTGGRAGTGELFF. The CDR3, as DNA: TGTGCCAGCAGTTCTGGGACAGGGGGGCGAGCAGGCACCGGGGAGCTGTTTTTT.